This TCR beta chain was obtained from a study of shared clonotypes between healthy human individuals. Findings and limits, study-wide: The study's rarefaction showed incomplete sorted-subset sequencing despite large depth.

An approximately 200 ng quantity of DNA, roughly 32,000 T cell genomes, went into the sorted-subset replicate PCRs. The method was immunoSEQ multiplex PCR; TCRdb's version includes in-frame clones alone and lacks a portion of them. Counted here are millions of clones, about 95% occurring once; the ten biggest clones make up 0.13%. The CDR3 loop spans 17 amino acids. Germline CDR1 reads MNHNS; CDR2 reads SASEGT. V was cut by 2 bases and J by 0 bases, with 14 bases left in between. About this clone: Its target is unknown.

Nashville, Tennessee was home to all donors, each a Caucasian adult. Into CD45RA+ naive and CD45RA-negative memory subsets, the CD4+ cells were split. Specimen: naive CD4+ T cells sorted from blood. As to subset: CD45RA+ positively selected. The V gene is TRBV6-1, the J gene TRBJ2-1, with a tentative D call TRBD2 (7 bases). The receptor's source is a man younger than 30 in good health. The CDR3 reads CASSERGRESSYNEQFF. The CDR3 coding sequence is TGTGCCAGCAGTGAAAGGGGGAGGGAGAGCTCCTACAATGAGCAGTTCTTC.